Each of the 9 T cell receptor beta chains below was sequenced from the same sample in a study of blood T cell repertoires in COVID-19. Generated by immunoSEQ multiplex PCR, the TCRdb table keeps only in-frame clones and is missing some. The table has approximately 16,000 clones, roughly 91% seen once. What was sequenced was peripheral blood. Every receptor here comes from a woman older than 75 with COVID-19, enrolled during active disease.

This sequence joins TRBV5-1 and TRBJ2-3, with D possibly being TRBD2 (5 bases). Between the trimmed V and J ends, which lost 0 bases and 2 bases, there was a span of 7 bases. Germline V CDR1 and CDR2: SGHRS, YFSETQ. CDR3 length equals 14 residues. The DNA of the CDR3 is TGCGCCAGCAGCTTGGGACTACTCACAGATACGCAGTATTTT. Protein: CASSLGLLTDTQYF.

This clone was seen just once. The gene calls are TRBV5-4 and TRBJ1-2; tentative D call: TRBD1 (5 bases). The CDR3 loop spans 14 amino acids. Per germline, CDR1 SGHNT and CDR2 YYREEE (reference sequence). V was clipped by 4 bases and J by 5 bases, with 15 bases between them. The CDR3 nucleotides read TGTGCCAGCAGCCCTCGAGACAGCGTTTATGGCTACACCTTC. The encoded protein is CASSPRDSVYGYTF.

J is TRBJ2-3 and V is TRBV13, with 8 positions matching TRBD2. This CDR3 spans 21 amino acids. CDR1 is PRHDT and CDR2 is FYEKMQ in the germline V gene (reference sequence). Trimming at V came to 4 bases and at J to 0 bases, leaving 21 bases not matched to a gene. The CDR3 spells CASSSERGPGGRDSSTDTQYF. CDR3 bases: TGTGCCAGCAGCTCCGAGCGGGGGCCGGGGGGACGCGATTCTAGCACAGATACGCAGTATTTT.

This clone was detected only once. The chain carries TRBV6-2 or TRBV6-3 and TRBJ1-5, with 7 bases lining up with TRBD1. Germline V gives CDR1 MNHEY, CDR2 SVGEGT. V lost 6 bases and J lost 4; bases outside the gene matches: 9. CDR3 length: 15 residues. The CDR3 reads CASSLRTGRNQPQHF. CDR3 DNA sequence: TGTGCCAGCAGCCTTCGGACAGGTCGGAATCAGCCCCAGCATTTT.

This sequence joins TRBV6-2 or TRBV6-3 and TRBJ2-7; no definite D call. Per the germline V gene, CDR1 is MNHEY and CDR2 is SVGEGT. CDR3 length equals 13 residues. The V and J ends lost 6 bases and 1 base respectively, with 10 bases between them. DNA of the CDR3: TGTGCCAGCAGCCGTACTACTTCCTACGAGCAGTACTTC. Translated: CASSRTTSYEQYF.

The chain uses TRBV12-2 and TRBJ2-7; TRBD2 is the table's D call and was not checked against the DNA. TRBV12-2 is an annotated pseudogene. The CDR3 length is 15 residues. CDR3 bases: TGTGCAAGTCGCTTAACTAGAGGAGCGTCCTACGAGCAGTACTTC. Amino acid sequence: CASRLTRGASYEQYF.

The chain recombines TRBV6-6 with TRBJ1-5; 9 positions match TRBD1. V shed 0 bases and J 10 bases; nucleotides not matched to a gene: 10. Looked up from germline, CDR1 is MNHNY and CDR2 is SVGAGI (reference sequence). This CDR3 region has 16 residues. The CDR3 coding sequence is TGTGCCAGCAGTTACTCGAGGGGACAGGGACCAGTCCCCCAGCATTTT. It encodes CASSYSRGQGPVPQHF.

This chain uses TRBV7-9 with TRBJ1-2, with D possibly being TRBD1 (5 bases). This CDR3 spans 16 amino acids. Trimming stripped 3 bases from V and 2 bases from J, with 16 bases between. Germline values: CDR1 SEHNR, CDR2 FQNEAQ (reference sequence). DNA of the CDR3: TGTGCCAGCAGCTTGACAGAACTACCCGGGAACTATGGCTACACCTTC. This gives the protein CASSLTELPGNYGYTF.

The genes are TRBV12-5 and TRBJ1-3, with D tentatively TRBD1 (6 bases). In germline, CDR1 is LGHNT, CDR2 FRNRAP. This CDR3 has 15 amino acids. V gave up 3 bases and J gave up 0 bases, with 9 bases separating them. The chain's CDR3 is CASGLRGASGNTIYF. CDR3 in DNA: TGTGCTAGTGGTTTACGGGGGGCCTCTGGAAACACCATATATTTT.